This T cell receptor (beta chain) was documented in a study of T-cell memory formation after mild COVID-19. TCRdb reanalysed the 5' RACE reads using MiXCR and keeps one entry per CDR3 protein. The sample holds 130,000 to 150,000 distinct CDR3 sequences, 6% to 6.5% seen once. CDR3 length: 16 residues. Germline values: CDR1 SGHKS, CDR2 YYEKEE (reference sequence). Trimming removed 1 base at V and 3 bases at J, with 16 bases between. This clonotype was sampled from an adult woman who had mild COVID-19 (a few samples of this study predate the infection). Cell type and time point are not known. The chain employs TRBV5-5 and TRBJ1-2; D may be TRBD1 (5 bases). Material: PBMCs or a T cell subset sorted from them (not recorded which). The CDR3 coding sequence is TGTGCCAGCAGCTTGATGTCGGGGCCGCGGTACTATGGCTACACCTTC. Translated: CASSLMSGPRYYGYTF. The complete variable domain, with remaining parts taken from reference TRBV5-5 and TRBJ1-2, reads DAGVTQSPTHLIKTRGQQVTLRCSPISGHKSVSWYQQVLGQGPQFIFQYYEKEERGRGNFPDRFSARQFPNYSSELNVNALLLGDSALYLCASSLMSGPRYYGYTFGSGTRLTVV.